This TCR beta chain was sequenced for a study of blood T cell repertoires in COVID-19. Study in general: Sample material is recorded as cDNA or gDNA derived from T cells, B-cell-depleted T cells, or PBMCs.

Patients in Seattle were enrolled during active infection, then followed longitudinally. The CDR3 runs 13 residues. Germline V lookup: CDR1 LGHNA, CDR2 YSLEER. As concerns this clone: A junction end diverges from the germline sequence, so it may reflect a read error.

Authors' analysis steps: The authors estimated nucleated cell counts from reference gene primer amplification. Some clones are missing from TCRdb's copy, which holds only in-frame ones; the method was immunoSEQ multiplex PCR. That table furnishes V, J and clone size, whereas the DNA furnished D and trimming. The sample yields about 46,000 clones, approximately 83% seen once. Sequenced material: peripheral blood. This clonotype was obtained from a woman of 80 years or more with COVID-19, enrolled during active disease. The V call is TRBV4-3, the J call TRBJ2-5; no clear D. The CDR3 bases are TGCGCCAGCAGCGAAGATAGCCAAGAGACCCAGTACTTC. This gives the protein CASSEDSQETQYF.